The rows below give T cell receptor beta chains drawn from one sample of a study of T cells in Graves' hyperthyroidism and ophthalmopathy. TCRdb re-called the multiplex PCR reads with MiXCR, one entry per CDR3 protein. The sample contains around 690,000 distinct CDR3 sequences, 17% of which appear only once. Sequences were obtained from blood. These receptors all stem from a man aged 45-65 years with Graves' hyperthyroidism. Both conserved end residues are part of each CDR3. The D gene is left open where the match is weak. The size entry is marked missing in some rows and otherwise reads once, few, many or a size class.

v_gene	d_gene	abundance	j_gene	CDR3aa	CDR3nt
TRBV27	TRBD1	many	TRBJ1-5	CASSRTPQGAGSNQPQHF	TGTGCCAGCAGTCGCACCCCACAGGGGGCTGGTAGCAATCAGCCCCAGCATTTT
TRBV11-2	TRBD1	-	TRBJ2-2	CASSLRTGEWLYTGELFF	TGTGCCAGCAGCTTGCGAACAGGGGAGTGGCTTTACACCGGGGAGCTGTTTTTT
TRBV5-1	-	many	TRBJ1-2	CASSWEQNYGYTF	TGCGCCAGCAGCTGGGAGCAGAATTATGGCTACACCTTC
TRBV7-8	TRBD2	many	TRBJ2-5	CASSLGRGLAGGETQYF	TGTGCCAGCAGCTTAGGTCGCGGACTAGCGGGAGGGGAGACCCAGTACTTC
TRBV27	TRBD2	-	TRBJ2-5	CASSPTGLFKETQYF	TGTGCCAGCAGTCCCACGGGACTATTTAAAGAGACCCAGTACTTC
TRBV7-9	-	many	TRBJ1-1	CASSPSGRIEAFF	TGTGCCAGCAGCCCTTCAGGACGCATTGAAGCTTTCTTT
TRBV25-1	TRBD1	many	TRBJ1-6	CASRNDRGSPLHF	TGTGCCAGCAGAAACGACAGGGGTTCACCCCTCCACTTT
TRBV6-2/TRBV6-3	-	few	TRBJ2-3	CASNRQNPDTQYF	TGTGCCAGCAATCGACAGAATCCAGATACGCAGTATTTT
TRBV7-2	-	-	TRBJ2-6	CASSPWTGANVLTF	TGTGCCAGCAGCCCGTGGACTGGGGCCAACGTCCTGACTTTC
TRBV29-1	-	few	TRBJ2-1	CSVVKFKRPSQGDEQFF	TGCAGCGTTGTAAAGTTTAAGCGGCCTTCCCAGGGAGATGAGCAGTTCTTC
TRBV6-2/TRBV6-3	TRBD1	few	TRBJ1-5	CASSYTGQGALGNQPQHF	TGTGCCAGCAGTTACACCGGACAGGGGGCGCTTGGCAATCAGCCCCAGCATTTT
TRBV14	-	few	TRBJ2-3	CASSQFLRPPMEGTQYF	TGTGCCAGCAGCCAGTTCCTACGGCCACCCATGGAGGGTACGCAGTATTTT
TRBV7-2	-	many	TRBJ2-7	CASSLLASGTHEQYF	TGTGCCAGCAGCTTATTAGCGTCCGGAACCCACGAGCAGTACTTC
TRBV11-1	TRBD1	many	TRBJ2-2	CASSHIRTGVNTGELFF	TGTGCCAGCAGCCATATAAGGACAGGGGTTAACACCGGGGAGCTGTTTTTT
TRBV19	-	-	TRBJ2-1	CASSIGMGGGGEQFF	TGTGCCAGTAGTATTGGTATGGGGGGAGGGGGTGAGCAGTTCTTC
TRBV18	-	-	TRBJ1-5	CASSPEGLANQPQHF	TGTGCCAGCTCACCGGAGGGGTTGGCAAATCAGCCCCAGCATTTT
TRBV20-1	TRBD1	many	TRBJ2-3	CSALQGENTDTQYF	TGCAGTGCTCTACAGGGGGAAAACACAGATACGCAGTATTTT
TRBV29-1	TRBD1	-	TRBJ2-7	CSVERDRDHEQYF	TGCAGCGTTGAAAGGGACAGGGATCACGAGCAGTACTTC
TRBV18	-	few	TRBJ1-3	CASSPGTEGNTIYF	TGTGCCAGCTCACCCGGGACCGAAGGAAACACCATATATTTT
TRBV27	-	-	TRBJ1-2	CASRVRGDRFRSTANYGYTF	TGTGCCAGCAGAGTCCGCGGAGACAGGTTTAGGTCTACCGCTAACTATGGCTACACCTTC
TRBV12-3/TRBV12-4	TRBD2	many	TRBJ2-5	CASSFKREIQETQYF	TGTGCCAGCAGTTTTAAGCGGGAGATCCAAGAGACCCAGTACTTC
TRBV12-3/TRBV12-4	-	many	TRBJ2-4	CASSLARGIVAKNIQYF	TGTGCCAGCAGTTTAGCGCGAGGCATAGTAGCCAAAAACATTCAGTACTTC
TRBV9	-	-	TRBJ2-7	CASRTEKNKLHPLQYEQYF	TGTGCCAGCAGAACCGAAAAAAATAAACTACACCCGCTCCAATACGAGCAGTACTTC
TRBV7-2	TRBD2	many	TRBJ2-3	CASSYSSGRGNADTQYF	TGTGCCAGCAGCTACTCTAGCGGGAGGGGTAACGCAGATACGCAGTATTTT
TRBV12-3/TRBV12-4	-	-	TRBJ2-1	CASSLFLEGYNEQFF	TGTGCCAGCAGCCTCTTTTTGGAGGGCTACAATGAGCAGTTCTTC
TRBV28	-	many	TRBJ2-5	CASREQGDETQYF	TGTGCCAGCAGGGAACAGGGCGATGAGACCCAGTACTTC
TRBV28	TRBD2	-	TRBJ2-5	CASSLPGLAGGPSGQYF	TGTGCCAGCAGTCTTCCGGGACTAGCGGGAGGCCCGAGCGGCCAGTACTTC
TRBV2	-	many	TRBJ1-1	CASSAYDMNTEAFF	TGTGCCAGCAGTGCATACGACATGAACACTGAAGCTTTCTTT
TRBV5-1	TRBD2	many	TRBJ2-3	CASKRTSGSTDTQYF	TGCGCCAGCAAGCGGACTAGCGGGAGCACAGATACGCAGTATTTT
TRBV11-2	-	many	TRBJ2-3	CASSFTTTDTQYF	TGTGCCAGCAGCTTTACTACCACAGATACGCAGTATTTT
TRBV7-2	TRBD1	many	TRBJ2-4	CASSLNRGSNIQYF	TGTGCCAGCAGCTTAAACAGGGGAAGTAACATTCAGTACTTC
TRBV7-2	TRBD2	-	TRBJ2-3	CASSKGASGTDTQYF	TGTGCCAGCAGCAAAGGGGCTAGCGGAACAGATACGCAGTATTTT
TRBV10-3	TRBD1	many	TRBJ2-5	CAIKETGEETQYF	TGTGCCATCAAGGAGACAGGGGAAGAGACCCAGTACTTC
TRBV24-1	TRBD2	many	TRBJ2-3	CATSDRTSAYTDTQYF	TGTGCCACCAGTGATCGGACTAGCGCCTACACAGATACGCAGTATTTT
TRBV9	TRBD1	many	TRBJ2-7	CASSVSDRDPYEQYF	TGTGCCAGCAGCGTATCCGACAGGGACCCATACGAGCAGTACTTC
TRBV12-3/TRBV12-4	TRBD2	many	TRBJ2-7	CASSAHSGRGYEQYF	TGTGCCAGCAGCGCCCATAGCGGGAGAGGGTACGAGCAGTACTTC
TRBV20-1	-	-	TRBJ2-1	CSARAARAEQFF	TGCAGTGCTAGAGCCGCGCGGGCTGAGCAGTTCTTC
TRBV18	-	few	TRBJ2-1	CASSPPFRHGRDTYNEQFF	TGTGCCAGCTCACCACCGTTTAGACATGGCAGGGACACCTACAATGAGCAGTTCTTC
TRBV11-2	-	many	TRBJ2-7	CASSLEGREGSEQYF	TGTGCCAGCAGCTTAGAGGGCAGAGAGGGCTCCGAGCAGTACTTC
TRBV9	-	few	TRBJ1-2	CASSVAQGVDYGYTF	TGTGCCAGCAGCGTAGCACAGGGAGTCGACTATGGCTACACCTTC
TRBV28	TRBD2	many	TRBJ2-1	CASSKLRLAPHNEQFF	TGTGCCAGCAGTAAACTAAGACTAGCCCCTCACAATGAGCAGTTCTTC
TRBV11-2	-	few	TRBJ2-7	CASSYHPYSRDTQSYEQYF	TGTGCCAGCAGCTACCATCCCTATAGCCGGGACACCCAATCCTACGAGCAGTACTTC
TRBV24-1	TRBD2	few	TRBJ2-5	CATSGGLAGAGETQYF	TGTGCCACCAGTGGGGGACTAGCGGGAGCCGGCGAGACCCAGTACTTC
TRBV20-1	-	few	TRBJ1-2	CSAREPGHNYGYTF	TGCAGTGCTAGAGAACCGGGACACAACTATGGCTACACCTTC
TRBV2	TRBD1	-	TRBJ2-7	CASSAARDSLYEQYF	TGTGCCAGCAGTGCAGCCCGGGACAGCCTCTACGAGCAGTACTTC
TRBV29-1	-	many	TRBJ2-5	CSVDQGRLAQETQYF	TGCAGCGTGGATCAGGGGCGACTAGCCCAAGAGACCCAGTACTTC
TRBV7-3	-	-	TRBJ1-5	CASRRPQGVRFGNQPQHF	TGTGCCAGCAGGCGACCCCAGGGTGTTCGGTTTGGCAATCAGCCCCAGCATTTT
TRBV27	-	-	TRBJ2-5	CASSLGLAIQETQYF	TGTGCCAGCAGTTTGGGGCTAGCGATCCAAGAGACCCAGTACTTC
TRBV19	TRBD1	-	TRBJ1-1	CASTRQGVAEAFF	TGTGCCAGTACCAGGCAGGGGGTAGCTGAAGCTTTCTTT
TRBV27	TRBD2	few	TRBJ2-7	CASSSTVGLAGPRQYF	TGTGCCAGCAGCTCGACTGTAGGACTAGCGGGCCCGCGGCAGTACTTC
TRBV30	TRBD2	-	TRBJ2-3	CAWSRGSSRETDTQYF	TGTGCCTGGAGTCGAGGTTCGTCGCGGGAGACAGATACGCAGTATTTT
TRBV12-3/TRBV12-4	-	few	TRBJ1-5	CASSYGIINQPQHF	TGTGCCAGCAGCTACGGGATAATCAATCAGCCCCAGCATTTT
TRBV30	-	few	TRBJ1-2	CAWGAGVNGGYTF	TGTGCCTGGGGTGCCGGGGTGAATGGTGGCTACACCTTC
TRBV20-1	TRBD1	-	TRBJ1-5	CSANSRDRGNQPQHF	TGCAGTGCTAATAGCCGGGACAGGGGGAATCAGCCCCAGCATTTT
TRBV18	-	-	TRBJ1-1	CASSRPGGRAITEAFF	TGTGCCAGCTCACGGCCCGGGGGCAGGGCAATCACTGAAGCTTTCTTT
TRBV2	TRBD1	many	TRBJ2-5	CASKKTGGGETQYF	TGTGCCAGCAAGAAGACAGGGGGCGGGGAGACCCAGTACTTC
TRBV10-2	-	few	TRBJ2-2	CASSEWTNTGELFF	TGCGCCAGCAGTGAATGGACGAACACCGGGGAGCTGTTTTTT